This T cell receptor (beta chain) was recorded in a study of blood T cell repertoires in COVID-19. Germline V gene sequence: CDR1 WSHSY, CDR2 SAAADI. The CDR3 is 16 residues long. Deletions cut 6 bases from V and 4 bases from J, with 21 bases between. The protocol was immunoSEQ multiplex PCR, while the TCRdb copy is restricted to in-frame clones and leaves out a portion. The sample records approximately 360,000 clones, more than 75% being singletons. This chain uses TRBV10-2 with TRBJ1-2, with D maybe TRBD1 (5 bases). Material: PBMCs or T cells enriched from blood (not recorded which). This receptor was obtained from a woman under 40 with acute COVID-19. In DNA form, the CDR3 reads TGCGCCAGCAGCTCACCCCCTCTACAGGCCGCCTATGGCTACACCTTC. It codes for CASSSPPLQAAYGYTF.